These 3 T cell receptor beta chains were all obtained from the same sample, sequenced in a study of OX40 agonist ivuxolimab in advanced cancers. Method: immunoSEQ multiplex PCR; TCRdb's copy keeps in-frame clones and lacks some. The repertoire has roughly 15,000 clones, 65% to 90% of them found once; the top ten carry about 20%. The specimen was CD4+ or CD8+ T cells sorted from blood, collected in a trial of the OX40 agonist ivuxolimab. The receptors originated from an adult with an advanced solid tumor such as melanoma, head and neck, liver or kidney cancer.

The chain carries TRBV7-2 and TRBJ1-2; D not resolved. CDR3 length: 13 residues. In germline, CDR1 is SGHTA, CDR2 FQGNSA. Trimming removed 4 bases at V and 0 bases at J, with 6 bases between. The CDR3 is CASSSRANYGYTF. CDR3 sequence (DNA): TGTGCCAGCAGCTCTCGGGCTAACTATGGCTACACCTTC.

This chain links TRBV19 with TRBJ2-1; maybe TRBD2 (6 bases). The CDR3 covers 14 residues. V gave up 8 bases and J gave up 2 bases, with 13 bases separating them. Germline assignment: CDR1 LNHDA and CDR2 SQIVND (reference sequence). The CDR3, as DNA: TGTGCCAGTTCTTATGGGGGGACCTACAATGAGCAGTTCTTC. This sequence encodes CASSYGGTYNEQFF.

The chain couples TRBV25-1 to TRBJ2-2, with 8 nucleotides matching TRBD2. The V gene end was trimmed by 6 bases and the J gene end by 1 base; junction bases not matched to a gene: 1. CDR1 is MGHDK and CDR2 is SYGVNS in the germline V gene. CDR3 length: 14 residues. The CDR3 nucleotides read TGTGCCAGCAGGCGGGGGGAGAACACCGGGGAGCTGTTTTTT. Translating gives CASRRGENTGELFF.